The sequence of this T cell receptor beta chain was determined in a study of neurological immune-mediated disorders. Turning to the study itself: Multiple sclerosis patients numbering about 34 comprised about 30 relapsing-remitting and 3 secondary progressive patients.

V dropped 3 bases and J dropped 5 bases, with 8 bases sitting between them. CDR3 size: 13 residues. Germline values: CDR1 ENHRY, CDR2 SYGVKD. Unsorted libraries were prepared from 2 million PBMCs that had been stored at -80 C. Study conclusions and caveats: None of the CDR3 amino acid sequences found in expanded clones was shared across subjects. This suggests that the TCR-beta repertoires were private in all groups.

It was by 5'RACE with 10-nucleotide random UMIs that the cDNA was made. TCRdb analysed the 5' RACE reads with MiXCR anew, one entry per CDR3 protein. The data contain tens of thousands of distinct CDR3 sequences, about 2.5% of them seen just once; the ten biggest clones take up 2% to 2.5%. This clonotype was recorded at least ten times. Its target is not known. This clonotype was obtained from a middle-aged man with multiple sclerosis. The chain couples TRBV10-3 to TRBJ1-5; D unclear. The source material was PBMCs. Here the CDR3 DNA reads TGTGCCATCAGTGACGGGCCTGATCAGCCCCAGCATTTT. The encoded protein is CAISDGPDQPQHF.